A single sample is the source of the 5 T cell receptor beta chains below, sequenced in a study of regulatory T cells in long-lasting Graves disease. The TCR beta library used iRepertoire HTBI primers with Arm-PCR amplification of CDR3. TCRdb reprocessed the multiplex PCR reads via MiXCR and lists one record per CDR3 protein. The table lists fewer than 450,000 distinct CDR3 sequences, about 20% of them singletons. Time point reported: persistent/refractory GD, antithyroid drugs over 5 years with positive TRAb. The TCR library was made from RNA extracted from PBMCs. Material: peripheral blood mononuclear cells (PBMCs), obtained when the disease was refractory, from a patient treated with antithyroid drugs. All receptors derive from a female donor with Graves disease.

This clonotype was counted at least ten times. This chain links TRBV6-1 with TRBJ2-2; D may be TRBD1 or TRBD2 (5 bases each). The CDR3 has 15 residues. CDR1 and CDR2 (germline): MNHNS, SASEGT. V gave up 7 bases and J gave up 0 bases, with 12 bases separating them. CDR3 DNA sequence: TGTGCCAGCATTTCCGGGGCGGCGAACACCGGGGAGCTGTTTTTT. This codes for CASISGAANTGELFF.

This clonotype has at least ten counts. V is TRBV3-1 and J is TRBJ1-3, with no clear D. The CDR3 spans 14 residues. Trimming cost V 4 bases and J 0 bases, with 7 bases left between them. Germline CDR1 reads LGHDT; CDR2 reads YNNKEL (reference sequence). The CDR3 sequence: CASSLDASGNTIYF. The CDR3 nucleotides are TGTGCCAGCAGCCTGGATGCCTCTGGAAACACCATATATTTT. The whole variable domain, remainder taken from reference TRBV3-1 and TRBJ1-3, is DTAVSQTPKYLVTQMGNDKSIKCEQNLGHDTMYWYKQDSKKFLKIMFSYNNKELIINETVPNRFSPKSPDKAHLNLHINSLELGDSAVYFCASSLDASGNTIYFGEGSWLTVV.

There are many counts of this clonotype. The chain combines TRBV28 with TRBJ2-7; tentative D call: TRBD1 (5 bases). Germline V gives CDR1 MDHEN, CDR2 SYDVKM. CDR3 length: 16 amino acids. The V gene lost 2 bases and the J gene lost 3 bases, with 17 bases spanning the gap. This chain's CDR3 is CASSLQGALGYYEQYF. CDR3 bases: TGTGCCAGCAGTTTACAAGGGGCCTTGGGTTACTACGAGCAGTACTTC.

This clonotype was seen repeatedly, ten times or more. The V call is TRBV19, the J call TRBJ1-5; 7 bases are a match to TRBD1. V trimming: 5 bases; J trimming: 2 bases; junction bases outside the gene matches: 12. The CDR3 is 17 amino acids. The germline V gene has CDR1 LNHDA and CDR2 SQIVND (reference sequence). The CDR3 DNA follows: TGTGCCAGTAGTGAATGGACAGGACTGGGCGGCAATCAGCCCCAGCATTTT. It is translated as CASSEWTGLGGNQPQHF.

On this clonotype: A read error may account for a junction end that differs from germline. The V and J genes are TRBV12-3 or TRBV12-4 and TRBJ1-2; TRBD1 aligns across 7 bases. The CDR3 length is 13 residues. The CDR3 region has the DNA TGTGCCAGCAGACAGGGACAGTTCTATGACTACACCTTC. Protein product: CASRQGQFYDYTF.